These T cell receptor beta chains were read from a single sample in a study of blood T cell repertoires in COVID-19. Produced via immunoSEQ multiplex PCR; TCRdb's table is partial and in-frame only. The data contain over 400,000 clones, roughly 88% of them singletons. Sequencing was done on a sample of peripheral blood. The receptors were gathered from a woman aged 25 to 39 with active or convalescent COVID-19. CDR3s include the opening cysteine and the closing phenylalanine or tryptophan. D genes are given only for firm matches. Only some rows state a clone size, as once, few, many or a class for expanded clones.

D gene	V gene	J gene	clone size	CDR3 length	CDR3 protein
NA	TRBV4-2	TRBJ2-1	NA	15	CASSPTGISYNEQFF
NA	TRBV11-2	TRBJ1-1	NA	12	CASSFKNTEAFF
NA	TRBV19	TRBJ1-2	NA	15	CASSALRDTLYGYTF
NA	TRBV7-8	TRBJ2-7	few	16	CASSPHRGTQSYEQYF
TRBD1	TRBV15	TRBJ1-2	NA	14	CATRGTGYTYGYTF
TRBD1	TRBV19	TRBJ1-2	NA	14	CASRTGPLNYGYTF
NA	TRBV4-1	TRBJ2-1	NA	16	CASSQEHGTSYNEQFF
NA	TRBV30	TRBJ2-3	NA	15	CAWNVIATSTDTQYF
TRBD2	TRBV6-4	TRBJ2-3	NA	15	CASSETSRFSDTQYF
NA	TRBV5-1	TRBJ1-6	NA	15	CASSLVVGTDSPLHF
TRBD2	TRBV5-1	TRBJ2-1	NA	15	CASSSPTSGRHEQFF
TRBD1	TRBV6-5	TRBJ2-4	few	14	CASRTGQNLNIQYF
NA	TRBV5-5	TRBJ2-7	NA	15	CASSPDIRSSYEQYF
TRBD2	TRBV6-6	TRBJ2-5	NA	14	CATRGREGQETQYF
TRBD2	TRBV5-4	TRBJ2-7	few	15	CASSLELADSYEQYF
NA	TRBV5-1	TRBJ2-1	NA	15	CASSLGAGSDNEQFF
NA	TRBV7-2	TRBJ1-5	NA	13	CASSRLSNQPQHF
NA	TRBV5-1	TRBJ2-5	NA	14	CASSFPGKQETQYF
NA	TRBV12-3/TRBV12-4	TRBJ1-2	NA	12	CASSRDHYGYTF
TRBD2	TRBV10-2	TRBJ2-1	NA	17	CASSEYGLAGSYNEQFF
NA	TRBV25-1	TRBJ1-2	NA	14	CASSDSPGISGYTF
TRBD1	TRBV28	TRBJ1-5	many	14	CASRGTGGNQPQHF
NA	TRBV7-9	TRBJ1-6	NA	16	CASSLDGSGVGSPLHF
TRBD2	TRBV19	TRBJ2-5	NA	16	CASPPQAGGLSETQYF
NA	TRBV5-4	TRBJ1-1	NA	14	CASSRRGSEPEAFF
NA	TRBV14	TRBJ1-2	NA	13	CASSQDGRHGYTF
TRBD1	TRBV25-1	TRBJ1-2	NA	15	CASSVDRLWTAGYTF
TRBD1	TRBV11-2	TRBJ1-2	NA	16	CASSPKGAGRFYGYTF
NA	TRBV7-9	TRBJ2-5	few	11	CASSPGETQYF
NA	TRBV5-4	TRBJ1-2	NA	15	CASSSRGISNYGYTF
TRBD1	TRBV19	TRBJ2-1	NA	19	CASSIVSGQMASAYNEQFF
TRBD2	TRBV30	TRBJ2-3	NA	16	CAWRSLLAGDLDTQYF
NA	TRBV28	TRBJ1-2	NA	14	CASSTAPSGYGYTF
NA	TRBV29-1	TRBJ2-7	once	14	CSAGPRGLFYEQYF
TRBD1	TRBV7-2	TRBJ1-3	NA	18	CASSRRMGTAISGNTIYF
NA	TRBV6-5	TRBJ1-5	NA	14	CASSKGVDNQPQHF
TRBD1	TRBV6-4	TRBJ2-2	NA	16	CASSKQGAPNTGELFF
NA	TRBV6-5	TRBJ1-2	NA	14	CASSPRRSSGGYTF
TRBD2	TRBV6-2/TRBV6-3	TRBJ2-1	NA	16	CASSLQSPTAGDEQFF
TRBD1	TRBV4-1	TRBJ2-1	NA	15	CASSQETGSYNEQFF
TRBD1	TRBV19	TRBJ2-7	NA	17	CASSTISPGTEPYEQYF
NA	TRBV7-6	TRBJ1-2	NA	15	CASSLDIGQGYGYTF
TRBD2	TRBV18	TRBJ2-1	NA	16	CASSPEKAGGLNEQFF
NA	TRBV28	TRBJ2-7	NA	16	CASSRLMVTSSYEQYF
TRBD1	TRBV6-2/TRBV6-3	TRBJ1-2	NA	14	CASSLVFGTVDIMF
NA	TRBV27	TRBJ1-5	NA	14	CASSRGTGNQPQHF
NA	TRBV4-1	TRBJ1-1	few	15	CASSQKEGLNTEAFF
TRBD1	TRBV6-1	TRBJ1-5	NA	19	CASSELYLDRVESGQPQHF
TRBD2	TRBV19	TRBJ2-5	NA	14	CASSISGVRETQYF
TRBD1	TRBV5-8	TRBJ2-7	NA	14	CASSEGTGGYEQYF
NA	TRBV19	TRBJ2-7	NA	14	CASSIGLAPHEQYF
TRBD1	TRBV5-4	TRBJ2-7	NA	15	CASSPPPGQIYEQYF
TRBD1	TRBV6-6	TRBJ1-6	NA	15	CASRTGTGGNSPLHF